These T cell receptor beta chains were read from a single sample in a study of shared clonotypes between healthy human individuals. Sequencing used immunoSEQ multiplex PCR; TCRdb keeps in-frame clones, though not all of them. The sample contains roughly 2 million clones, approximately 94% of which appear only once. What was sequenced was naive CD4+ T cells sorted from blood. The receptor set was obtained from a man younger than 30 in good health. The CDR3 runs from the conserved cysteine through the conserved F or W. A D gene is named only where the DNA matches it firmly. Clone size appears in some rows only: once, few, many, or a class for an expanded clone.

J,V,D,size,DNA,CDR3
TRBJ2-5,TRBV6-6,TRBD1,once,TGTGCCAGCAAAGGACAGGGAATTTCGGAGACCCAGTACTTC,CASKGQGISETQYF
TRBJ2-7,TRBV6-6,NA,NA,TGTGCCAGCAGCCTTGGGTTTTATGGGAGGTACTTC,CASSLGFYGRYF
TRBJ2-5,TRBV18,NA,NA,TGTGCCAGCTCACCCTTAAACTACCAAGAGACCCAGTACTTC,CASSPLNYQETQYF
TRBJ2-7,TRBV6-5,NA,NA,TGTGCCAGCAGTTCTATAGGCGCTACCTACGAGCAGTACTTC,CASSSIGATYEQYF
TRBJ1-5,TRBV19,NA,NA,TGTGCCAGTAGTATAGACAGGGGCGACAATCAGCCCCAGCATTTT,CASSIDRGDNQPQHF
TRBJ2-7,TRBV28,NA,NA,TGTGCCAGCAGTTTTCAGGGGCTGAGCGAGCAGTACTTC,CASSFQGLSEQYF
TRBJ2-2,TRBV11-2,NA,NA,TGTGCCAGCAGCTTAGTCCTACAAAACACCGGGGAGCTGTTTTTT,CASSLVLQNTGELFF
TRBJ1-2,TRBV1,NA,NA,TGCACCAGCAGCCAAGAGGACAGGAACTATGGCTACACCTTC,CTSSQEDRNYGYTF
TRBJ2-3,TRBV5-1,TRBD1,NA,TGCGCCAGCAGCAGCGGACAGGGCACAGATACGCAGTATTTT,CASSSGQGTDTQYF
TRBJ1-4,TRBV27,NA,NA,TGTGCCAGCAGTTTTTCCCGGGACAATCGAGAAAAACTGTTTTTT,CASSFSRDNREKLFF
TRBJ1-2,TRBV18,NA,NA,TGTGCCAGCTCACTGGATCGGGGCAACTATGGCTACACCTTC,CASSLDRGNYGYTF
TRBJ2-7,TRBV4-1,TRBD1,NA,TGCGCCAGCAGCCAAGTCTCCGGACAGGCTTTCTCCGAGCAGTACTTC,CASSQVSGQAFSEQYF
TRBJ1-1,TRBV6-1,NA,once,TGTGCCAGCCGGGAACAGATTAACACTGAAGCTTTCTTT,CASREQINTEAFF
TRBJ1-5,TRBV18,NA,few,TGTGCCAGCTCACCAAGTGGGGCAGTACCTAGGCCCCAGCATTTT,CASSPSGAVPRPQHF
TRBJ2-7,TRBV7-2,TRBD1,few,TGTGCCAGCAGCTATGGCGGACAGGGCCTCGAGCAGTACTTC,CASSYGGQGLEQYF
TRBJ2-5,TRBV15,NA,NA,TGTGCCACCAGCAGGGGGATGACAGTGATCCAAGAGACCCAGTACTTC,CATSRGMTVIQETQYF
TRBJ1-3,TRBV2,NA,NA,TGTGCCAGCAGTGTCTCCCGGGGGGCAATCGAAAACACCATATATTTT,CASSVSRGAIENTIYF
TRBJ2-1,TRBV7-9,NA,NA,TGTGCCAGCAGCCTCCGGGAGCTCTACAATGAGCAGTTCTTC,CASSLRELYNEQFF
TRBJ1-1,TRBV28,TRBD1,NA,TGTGCCAGCCCTCCAGCCGGGACAGAGAACACTGAAGCTTTCTTT,CASPPAGTENTEAFF
TRBJ1-1,TRBV5-1,TRBD1,NA,TGCGCCAGCAGCTTAAATCCGGGACAGGCTAACACTGAAGCTTTCTTT,CASSLNPGQANTEAFF
TRBJ2-3,TRBV7-3,TRBD1,NA,TGTGCCAGCAGTCCTGGACAGGGCACAGATACGCAGTATTTT,CASSPGQGTDTQYF
TRBJ1-2,TRBV6-6,NA,NA,TGTGCCAGCACGTCAGGGTCGGGTGGCTACACCTTC,CASTSGSGGYTF
TRBJ2-3,TRBV11-3,TRBD1,NA,TGTGCCAGCAGCGCAGGTCCCTTGACAGGGACAGATACGCAGTATTTT,CASSAGPLTGTDTQYF
TRBJ2-3,TRBV18,NA,NA,TGTGCCAGCTCACCACGTAATAATGAGAACACAGATACGCAGTATTTT,CASSPRNNENTDTQYF
TRBJ2-3,TRBV25-1,NA,NA,TGTGCCAGCAGTTCACAAAAAAGGGGGACCCCCTATACGCAGTATTTT,CASSSQKRGTPYTQYF